This T cell receptor beta chain was recorded in a study of neurological immune-mediated disorders. Germline V CDR1 and CDR2: DFQATT, SNEGSKA (reference sequence). CDR3 length equals 11 residues. V was clipped by 5 bases and J by 3 bases; unmatched bases: 0. Findings and caveats of the study: In HTLV-1-associated myelopathy, TCR clonal expansion was greatest, and in multiple sclerosis it was least, below healthy controls. Private repertoires in all groups were suggested, as expanded clones shared no CDR3 amino acid sequences across subjects. One related-CDR3 cluster, which may be a signature, held the repertoires of 18 of 34 multiple sclerosis patients after phylogenetic grouping.

In its sample, this clonotype was seen many times. Its specificity is unknown. With 10-nucleotide random UMIs, 5'RACE was used to make the cDNA. MiXCR, run by TCRdb on the 5' RACE reads, gives a single entry per CDR3 protein. The repertoire holds about 66,000 distinct CDR3 sequences, about 5.1% seen once, with about 2.2% in the top ten. Material: PBMCs. This chain uses TRBV20-1 with TRBJ2-7; 8 bases match TRBD1. This clonotype originated in a woman in her seventies with multiple sclerosis. The CDR3 reads CSAGQGYEQYF. The CDR3 nucleotides read TGCAGTGCTGGACAGGGCTACGAGCAGTACTTC.